Presented here are 9 T cell receptor beta chains from one specimen sequenced in a study of T-cell reconstitution after alpha-beta-depleted transplantation in children. The TCRbeta library incorporated unique molecular identifiers. TCRdb recomputed calls from the PCR reads with MiXCR, one row per CDR3 protein. The table includes about 690,000 distinct CDR3 sequences, over 15% detected once. The material was PBMCs from the stem cell graft donor, obtained from the stem cell graft. All receptors come from a human donor who donated a stem cell graft to a child with acute myeloid leukemia.

This clonotype has just a few counts. This rearrangement joins TRBV7-2 to TRBJ1-5; the D gene is possibly TRBD1 (5 bases). V lost 3 bases to trimming and J lost 0 bases, with 9 bases between them. The germline CDR1 and CDR2 sequences are SGHTA and FQGNSA. There are 15 residues in the CDR3. The CDR3 region is CASSFQGLSNQPQHF. In nucleotides, the CDR3 is TGTGCCAGCAGCTTCCAGGGACTTAGCAATCAGCCCCAGCATTTT.

This clonotype was seen many times. The V call is TRBV5-6, the J call TRBJ2-5, with D unresolved. Trimming pared 2 bases from V and 2 bases from J, leaving 7 bases between. The CDR3 spans 13 residues. Germline loops: CDR1 SGHDT, CDR2 YYEEEE. CDR3 sequence: CASSFQNQETQYF. In nucleotides, the CDR3 is TGTGCCAGCAGCTTTCAGAATCAAGAGACCCAGTACTTC. Based on the CDR3 plus reference TRBV5-6 and TRBJ2-5, the full variable domain is DAGVTQSPTHLIKTRGQQVTLRCSPKSGHDTVSWYQQALGQGPQFIFQYYEEEERQRGNFPDRFSGHQFPNYSSELNVNALLLGDSALYLCASSFQNQETQYFGPGTRLLVL.

The chain uses TRBV7-8 and TRBJ2-7, with D perhaps matching TRBD1 (6 bases). V lost 2 bases and J 5 bases, leaving 16 bases between the germline ends. The CDR3 length is 15 residues. The V gene's germline CDR1 is SGHVS and CDR2 FQNEAQ. CDR3 coding DNA: TGTGCCAGCAGCTTAAGGCAGGGGAGAACTGACGAGCAGTACTTC. It codes for CASSLRQGRTDEQYF.

The V call is TRBV12-3 or TRBV12-4, the J call TRBJ2-7; 7 bases fit TRBD2. The CDR3 has 13 amino acids. The junction had 5 bases not matched to a gene; V was cut back by 6 bases and J by 3 bases. The CDR3 DNA is TGTGCCAGCAGCCAGTGGGGGGGCTACGAGCAGTACTTC. Its translation: CASSQWGGYEQYF.

In its sample, this clonotype was seen a few times. The chain is built from TRBV7-9 and TRBJ1-1; no clear D. Per the germline V gene, CDR1 is SEHNR and CDR2 is FQNEAQ (reference sequence). This CDR3 contains 14 residues. V dropped 3 bases and J dropped 1 base, with 9 bases sitting between them. The DNA of the CDR3 is TGTGCCAGCAGCTTTGGAGTGGAGAACACTGAAGCTTTCTTT. Amino acids: CASSFGVENTEAFF.

This clonotype was seen repeatedly, ten times or more. The J gene is TRBJ1-2, the V gene TRBV4-2; 8 bases line up with TRBD1. J was trimmed by 4 bases and V by 3 bases; bases with no gene match: 7. Per germline, CDR1 LGHNA and CDR2 YNFKEQ. CDR3 length equals 15 residues. CDR3 nucleotides: TGTGCCAGCAGCCAGGGTTACAGGGGGGGCTATGGCTACACCTTC. This sequence encodes CASSQGYRGGYGYTF.

This clonotype was seen ten or more times. The V gene is TRBV5-1, the J gene TRBJ1-1; D ambiguous. CDR1 is SGHRS, CDR2 YFSETQ, per germline. The CDR3 is made up of 13 amino acids. Deletions cut 4 bases from V and 0 bases from J, with 7 bases between. The CDR3 coding sequence is TGCGCCAGCAGCAGTGCGCTGAACACTGAAGCTTTCTTT. Translated, it gives CASSSALNTEAFF. Supplemented by reference TRBV5-1 and TRBJ1-1, the full variable domain reads KAGVTQTPRYLIKTRGQQVTLSCSPISGHRSVSWYQQTPGQGLQFLFEYFSETQRNKGNFPGRFSGRQFSNSRSEMNVSTLELGDSALYLCASSSALNTEAFFGQGTRLTVV.

This clonotype was seen many times. The CDR3 DNA sequence: TGCAGCGTGAGGGACAGGGGTAACTATGGCTACACCTTC. As protein: CSVRDRGNYGYTF. This chain connects TRBV29-1 to TRBJ1-2, with 10 nucleotides matching TRBD1. Germline loops: CDR1 SQVTM, CDR2 ANQGSEA. The CDR3 consists of 13 residues. With V trimmed by 6 bases and J by 1 base, 2 bases remained unmatched.

The rearrangement links TRBV6-5 to TRBJ1-3; a weak D match, TRBD1 (6 bases). V was cut by 8 bases and J by 7 bases, with 15 bases left in between. The CDR3 length is 13 residues. Looked up from germline, CDR1 is MNHEY and CDR2 is SVGAGI. CDR3: CASGPGGANTIYF. The CDR3 bases are TGTGCCAGCGGTCCGGGGGGCGCGAACACCATATATTTT.